This T cell receptor (beta chain) was documented in a study of cytomegalovirus exposure and HLA in healthy donors. CDR1 and CDR2 from the germline V gene are LGHNA and YSLEER. The CDR3 has 17 residues. V dropped 0 bases and J dropped 0 bases, with 9 bases sitting between them. Vbeta (60) and Jbeta (13) primers were used in the PCR. Using immunoSEQ multiplex PCR, the repertoire was profiled, and TCRdb retains in-frame clones only, with some absent. The data contain tens of thousands of clones, around 70% of them singletons. Whole-study findings and limits: A later analysis showed TCR association rates differing by HLA locus, peaking at DRB1 and lowest at HLA-C. Most sequenced TCRs were rare (though some public TCRs occurred in many donors). Serostatus for CMV was the only available immune exposure information. A link between a missense DCLRE1C variant and TCR beta V- and J-gene trimming emerged from a later analysis.

Worth noting for this clone: The antigen remains unidentified.

Source material: PBMCs. The gene calls are TRBV4-3 and TRBJ2-6; D gene unclear. The sequence was collected from a woman aged 60-70 years in good health and CMV-seropositive. CDR3 nucleotides: TGCGCCAGCAGCCAAGAGTCTCTTCCCTCTGGGGCCAACGTCCTGACTTTC. Translated: CASSQESLPSGANVLTF.